Below are 30 T cell receptor beta chains sequenced from a single sample in a study of CD8+ T cells in alopecia areata. Extraction of RNA preceded its reverse transcription into cDNA, which served as the sequencing template. Data came from immunoSEQ multiplex PCR; TCRdb stores just in-frame clones and leaves some out. The sample has approximately 150,000 clones, more than 75% seen once. The material was CD8+ T cells sorted from blood, obtained at week 0. All receptors come from a human donor with alopecia areata.

The chain joins TRBV29-1 to TRBJ2-7, with a possible D match to TRBD2 (5 bases). CDR3 size: 11 residues. V shed 3 bases and J shed 6 bases, with 9 bases lying between them. Germline V gene data show CDR1 as SQVTM and CDR2 as ANQGSEA. The CDR3 DNA reads TGCAGCGTTGAGAGGGATGGCGAGCAGTACTTC. It yields the protein CSVERDGEQYF.

The rearrangement links TRBV6-1 to TRBJ2-1; D may correspond to TRBD1 or TRBD2 (5 bases each). With 6 bases removed from V and 7 bases from J, the gap between germline ends came to 16 bases. CDR1 is MNHNS and CDR2 is SASEGT in the germline V gene. The length of the CDR3 is 14 residues. CDR3 sequence: CASSQGPAGNEQFF. The CDR3 DNA follows: TGTGCCAGCAGCCAGGGACCTGCTGGGAATGAGCAGTTCTTC.

In DNA, the CDR3 is TGTGCCAGCCCGGAGCCGGACACCGGGGAGCTGTTTTTT. Translating it yields CASPEPDTGELFF. V gene TRBV25-1 combines with J gene TRBJ2-2; no reliable D call. This CDR3 has 13 residues. The ends were cut back, 8 bases at V and 3 bases at J, with 10 bases in the middle. CDR1 and CDR2 (germline): MGHDK, SYGVNS.

Remarks on this clone: This CDR3 is also generated by other DNA sequences in the sample. The chain is built from TRBV30 and TRBJ2-1, with D possibly TRBD2 on 5 matching bases. CDR3 length: 12 residues. V lost 0 bases and J lost 7, with 7 bases in between. The germline CDR1 and CDR2 sequences are GTSNPN and SVGIG (reference sequence). The CDR3 bases are TGTGCCTGGAGTGTACTAGGTAATGAGCAGTTCTTC. Encoded protein: CAWSVLGNEQFF.

The rearrangement joins TRBV27 to TRBJ2-1; 7 bases fit TRBD2. CDR3 size: 14 residues. Trimming cost V 2 bases and J 6 bases; bases outside gene matches: 4. Germline V CDR1 and CDR2: MNHEY, SMNVEV (reference sequence). In DNA form, the CDR3 reads TGTGCCAGCAGTTTAAAGGGACTAATCAATGAGCAGTTCTTC. This sequence encodes CASSLKGLINEQFF.

This clone was seen a handful of times. This CDR3 is CSAYRNEQFF. The CDR3 DNA sequence: TGCAGCGCATACCGGAATGAGCAGTTCTTC. V is TRBV29-1 and J is TRBJ2-1; D is ambiguous. Germline lookup yields CDR1 SQVTM and CDR2 ANQGSEA. The CDR3 is 10 amino acids. Trimming cost V 7 bases and J 7 bases, with 8 bases left between them.

The V gene is TRBV7-9, the J gene TRBJ2-7; TRBD1 matches at 8 bases. The V gene end was trimmed by 5 bases and the J gene end by 7 bases; junction bases not matched to a gene: 16. From germline, CDR1 is SEHNR and CDR2 FQNEAQ (reference sequence). CDR3 size: 16 residues. CDR3 in amino acids: CASSAKPGQVIFEQYF. The CDR3 DNA reads as TGTGCCAGCAGCGCAAAACCGGGACAGGTAATATTTGAGCAGTACTTC. Full variable domain (missing parts from reference TRBV7-9 and TRBJ2-7): DTGVSQNPRHKITKRGQNVTFRCDPISEHNRLYWYRQTLGQGPEFLTYFQNEAQLEKSRLLSDRFSAERPKGSFSTLEIQRTEQGDSAMYLCASSAKPGQVIFEQYFGPGTRLTVT.

This clone was observed a handful of times. The chain recombines TRBV7-8 with TRBJ2-5; D is unresolved. Germline V CDR1 and CDR2: SGHVS, FQNEAQ. CDR3 size: 15 residues. V lost 7 bases, J lost 1 base, and 16 bases lay in between. CDR3 in DNA: TGTGCCAGCAACCGGGTGGCTCGGACCCAAGAGACCCAGTACTTC. Translated, it gives CASNRVARTQETQYF.

This sequence joins TRBV27 and TRBJ1-1, with TRBD1 as a possible D gene (6 bases). Germline-derived CDR1 and CDR2 are MNHEY and SMNVEV (reference sequence). The CDR3 runs to 13 residues. Trimming took 3 bases from V and 6 from J, leaving 11 bases between them. CDR3 DNA: TGTGCCAGCAGTTTTGGGGGGGGGCCTGAAGCTTTCTTT. Translating gives CASSFGGGPEAFF.

The chain is built from TRBV29-1 and TRBJ2-1; D call uncertain. Germline assignment: CDR1 SQVTM and CDR2 ANQGSEA. With 1 base removed from V and 5 bases from J, the gap between germline ends came to 9 bases. The CDR3 is made up of 13 amino acids. Here the CDR3 DNA reads TGCAGCGTTGAAGTGGCTTTAAACAATGAGCAGTTCTTC. Its protein product is CSVEVALNNEQFF.

The rearrangement links TRBV27 to TRBJ1-5; D unresolved. The V gene's germline CDR1 is MNHEY and CDR2 SMNVEV (reference sequence). V shed 5 bases and J shed 11 bases, with 16 bases lying between them. This CDR3 region has 13 residues. The CDR3 coding sequence is TGTGCCAGCAGTACATCCCCTGTTGGGGCCCAGCATTTT. Translating gives CASSTSPVGAQHF.

The V gene is TRBV7-2, the J gene TRBJ1-5, with a tentative D call TRBD1 (6 bases). CDR1 is SGHTA, CDR2 FQGNSA, per germline. V was pared by 0 bases and J by 4 bases, with 13 bases between. The CDR3 spans 16 residues. In DNA, the CDR3 is TGTGCCAGCAGCTTAGCGGGGACACAACGAAATCAGCCCCAGCATTTT. As protein: CASSLAGTQRNQPQHF.

The V and J genes are TRBV29-1 and TRBJ1-2; 7 bases match TRBD1. CDR1 SQVTM and CDR2 ANQGSEA come from the germline V gene. The V gene end was trimmed by 6 bases and the J gene end by 4 bases; junction bases not matched to a gene: 14. CDR3 size: 15 residues. The CDR3 DNA sequence: TGCAGCGTGGACGACAGGGACTCTGAGAGCTATGGCTACACCTTC. Translation gives CSVDDRDSESYGYTF. The full variable domain, with the rest looked up from reference TRBV29-1 and TRBJ1-2, is SAVISQKPSRDICQRGTSLTIQCQVDSQVTMMFWYRQQPGQSLTLIATANQGSEATYESGFVIDKFPISRPNLTFSTLTVSNMSPEDSSIYLCSVDDRDSESYGYTFGSGTRLTVV.

V is TRBV29-1 and J is TRBJ2-3; 8 nucleotides agree with TRBD1. J lost 9 bases, V lost 6 bases, and 5 bases had no gene match. The CDR3 is 11 residues long. The germline gives CDR1 SQVTM, CDR2 ANQGSEA. CDR3 DNA: TGCAGCGTCCCCCGACAGGGGACGCAGTATTTT. Protein product: CSVPRQGTQYF.

The chain couples TRBV30 to TRBJ2-7, with D possibly being TRBD1 (5 bases). Trimming pared 7 bases from V and 3 bases from J, leaving 22 bases between. The V gene's germline CDR1 is GTSNPN and CDR2 SVGIG (reference sequence). This CDR3 has 15 residues. CDR3 region: CASSMLATVSYEQYF. The CDR3 DNA reads as TGTGCCTCCTCCATGTTGGCGACAGTAAGCTACGAGCAGTACTTC.

This sequence joins TRBV7-9 and TRBJ1-4; D is ambiguous. The germline V gene has CDR1 SEHNR and CDR2 FQNEAQ (reference sequence). CDR3 length: 14 residues. V shed 5 bases and J shed 8 bases, with 15 bases lying between them. In DNA form, the CDR3 reads TGTGCCAGCAGCCCCGGCCCGCGTCGGGAAAAACTGTTTTTT. Translated, it gives CASSPGPRREKLFF. The full variable domain, with the rest looked up from reference TRBV7-9 and TRBJ1-4, is DTGVSQNPRHKITKRGQNVTFRCDPISEHNRLYWYRQTLGQGPEFLTYFQNEAQLEKSRLLSDRFSAERPKGSFSTLEIQRTEQGDSAMYLCASSPGPRREKLFFGSGTQLSVL.

A remark on this clone: Other DNA sequences in the sample encode the same CDR3. The CDR3: CASSLDYYEQYF. Written as DNA, the CDR3 is TGTGCCAGCAGCTTAGACTACTACGAGCAGTACTTC. V and J are TRBV7-9 and TRBJ2-7; D unresolved. The CDR3 has 12 amino acids. V was cut by 1 base and J by 3 bases, with 4 bases left in between. In germline, CDR1 is SEHNR, CDR2 FQNEAQ (reference sequence).

J is TRBJ1-1 and V is TRBV7-6, with D possibly matching TRBD1 (5 bases). CDR3 length: 15 amino acids. Per germline, CDR1 SGHVS and CDR2 FNYEAQ. V lost 0 bases and J lost 0, with 8 bases in between. CDR3 loop: CASSLAGRMNTEAFF. The CDR3 DNA sequence: TGTGCCAGCAGCTTAGCGGGGCGTATGAACACTGAAGCTTTCTTT.

The J gene is TRBJ2-5, the V gene TRBV7-8, with a tentative D call TRBD2 (5 bases). The CDR3 spans 13 residues. Trimming pared 4 bases from V and 4 bases from J, leaving 10 bases between. The germline V gene has CDR1 SGHVS and CDR2 FQNEAQ. Here the CDR3 DNA reads TGTGCCAGCAGCTACTCTCGGGGAGAGACCCAGTACTTC. Translated: CASSYSRGETQYF.

The gene calls are TRBV9 and TRBJ1-3; D ambiguous. The ends were cut back, 4 bases at V and 0 bases at J, with 14 bases in the middle. The V gene's germline CDR1 is SGDLS and CDR2 YYNGEE. The CDR3 sequence is 16 residues long. The DNA of the CDR3 is TGTGCCAGCAGCTCCCTTCAGGACTTCTCTGGAAACACCATATATTTT. The encoded protein is CASSSLQDFSGNTIYF.

The chain has TRBV27 and TRBJ1-1; tentative D call: TRBD1 (6 bases). V lost 5 bases and J 9 bases, leaving 16 bases between the germline ends. This CDR3 is 13 amino acids long. CDR1 MNHEY and CDR2 SMNVEV come from the germline V gene (reference sequence). The CDR3 region is CASSRVGQRKAFF. Here the CDR3 DNA reads TGTGCCAGCAGTCGGGTTGGACAGAGAAAAGCTTTCTTT.

The chain links TRBV6-1 to TRBJ2-4; TRBD2 matches 10 bases. The germline CDR1 and CDR2 sequences are MNHNS and SASEGT. The CDR3 is made up of 18 amino acids. The V gene end was trimmed by 4 bases and the J gene end by 0 bases; junction bases not matched to a gene: 9. The CDR3: CASSVGLADALAKNIQYF. CDR3 DNA: TGTGCCAGCAGTGTAGGACTAGCGGACGCACTAGCCAAAAACATTCAGTACTTC.

The chain couples TRBV14 to TRBJ2-5; D possibly corresponds to TRBD1 (6 bases). V lost 0 bases and J 4 bases, leaving 12 bases between the germline ends. Germline lookup yields CDR1 SGHDN and CDR2 FVKESK. The CDR3 runs 15 residues. CDR3 loop: CASSQDVDSLETQYF. DNA for the CDR3: TGTGCCAGCAGCCAAGATGTGGACAGCTTAGAGACCCAGTACTTC.

Of note for this clone: No conserved phenylalanine or tryptophan ends this CDR3, so it is likely a read error. The CDR3 spells CASSLRDREFEQYL. CDR3 bases: TGCGCCAGCAGCCTCCGGGACAGGGAATTCGAGCAGTACCTC. The chain carries TRBV4-1 and TRBJ2-7, with 9 bases matching TRBD1. Unmatched junction bases numbered 7, after V lost 4 bases and J lost 6 bases. Per the germline V gene, CDR1 is MGHRA and CDR2 is YSYEKL. The CDR3 is 14 amino acids.

The rearrangement joins TRBV25-1 to TRBJ1-4, with a possible D match to TRBD1 (6 bases). The germline V and J ends were trimmed by 5 bases and 9 bases, with 16 bases remaining between them. Germline V gene data show CDR1 as MGHDK and CDR2 as SYGVNS. The CDR3 runs to 14 residues. Here the CDR3 reads CASSKRDNRQKLFF. As DNA, the CDR3 is TGTGCCAGCAGTAAACGGGACAATAGGCAAAAACTGTTTTTT. Supplemented by reference TRBV25-1 and TRBJ1-4, the full variable domain reads EADIYQTPRYLVIGTGKKITLECSQTMGHDKMYWYQQDPGMELHLIHYSYGVNSTEKGDLSSESTVSRIRTEHFPLTLESARPSHTSQYLCASSKRDNRQKLFFGSGTQLSVL.

This chain joins TRBV7-3 and TRBJ2-1; D may be TRBD2 (5 bases). The CDR3 consists of 15 residues. In germline, CDR1 is SGHTA, CDR2 FQGTGA. The V gene lost 5 bases and the J gene lost 2 bases, with 13 bases spanning the gap. CDR3 nucleotide sequence: TGTGCCAGCAGCCCGCGAGCGGACCCCTACAATGAGCAGTTCTTC. This translates into CASSPRADPYNEQFF.

The rearrangement uses TRBV4-1 and TRBJ1-2; D may be TRBD1 (6 bases). The CDR3 spans 17 residues. The germline CDR1 and CDR2 sequences are MGHRA and YSYEKL. Trimming removed 1 base at V and 6 bases at J, with 21 bases between. The CDR3 coding sequence is TGCGCCAGCAGCCAAGCACCAGACGGGGGGGCCTTCAATGGCTACACCTTC. Amino acids: CASSQAPDGGAFNGYTF.

This clone is a singleton in its sample. The genes are TRBV7-8 and TRBJ2-7; 7 bases are shared with TRBD2. Germline-derived CDR1 and CDR2 are SGHVS and FQNEAQ. The CDR3 is 15 residues long. The J segment lost 0 bases and the V segment lost 1 base, leaving 3 bases of the junction unmatched. CDR3: CASSLGGGFSYEQYF. The CDR3 DNA follows: TGTGCCAGCAGCTTAGGGGGGGGATTCTCCTACGAGCAGTACTTC.

The rearrangement uses TRBV5-5 and TRBJ1-2; D gene ambiguous. Germline values: CDR1 SGHKS, CDR2 YYEKEE (reference sequence). Trimming left V 0 bases short and J 5 bases short, with 14 bases between. The CDR3 length is 15 residues. DNA for the CDR3: TGTGCCAGCAGCTTGGAACCATTCCCCAATTATGGCTACACCTTC. This translates into CASSLEPFPNYGYTF.

The genes are TRBV2 and TRBJ2-5, with 15 bases identical to TRBD2. The J call is uncertain, as TRBJ2-7 better fits the DNA end. This CDR3 spans 16 amino acids. Germline CDR1 is SNHLY and CDR2 is FYNNEI. CDR3 amino acids: CASSFGLAGGVDEQYF. The CDR3 DNA follows: TGTGCCAGCAGTTTCGGACTAGCGGGAGGGGTTGACGAGCAGTACTTC.